The T cell receptor beta chain under discussion was sequenced for a study of blood T cell repertoires in COVID-19. Study-level background: COVID-19 samples, acute and convalescent, were from the United States, Italy and Spain. Sources were T cells, B-cell-depleted T cells, or PBMCs; the material itself was cDNA or gDNA.

Per the germline V gene, CDR1 is SNHLY and CDR2 is FYNNEI. The CDR3 spans 15 residues. V lost 5 bases and J lost 9; bases outside the gene matches: 5. Original analysis: Researchers report that nucleated cell counts were estimated from reference gene primer amplification. The protocol was immunoSEQ multiplex PCR, while the TCRdb copy is restricted to in-frame clones and leaves out a portion. That table supplies the V and J calls and clone size; D and trimming were determined from the DNA. The profile shows 25,000 to 35,000 clones, 65% to 85% of them singletons. The chain is built from TRBV2 and TRBJ2-2; 14 bases align to TRBD2. Sample: peripheral blood. The TCR comes from a woman aged 55 to 70 with acute or convalescent COVID-19. CDR3 region: CASSPTSGGARELFF. The CDR3 coding sequence is TGTGCCAGCAGTCCGACTAGCGGGGGGGCCCGGGAGCTGTTTTTT.